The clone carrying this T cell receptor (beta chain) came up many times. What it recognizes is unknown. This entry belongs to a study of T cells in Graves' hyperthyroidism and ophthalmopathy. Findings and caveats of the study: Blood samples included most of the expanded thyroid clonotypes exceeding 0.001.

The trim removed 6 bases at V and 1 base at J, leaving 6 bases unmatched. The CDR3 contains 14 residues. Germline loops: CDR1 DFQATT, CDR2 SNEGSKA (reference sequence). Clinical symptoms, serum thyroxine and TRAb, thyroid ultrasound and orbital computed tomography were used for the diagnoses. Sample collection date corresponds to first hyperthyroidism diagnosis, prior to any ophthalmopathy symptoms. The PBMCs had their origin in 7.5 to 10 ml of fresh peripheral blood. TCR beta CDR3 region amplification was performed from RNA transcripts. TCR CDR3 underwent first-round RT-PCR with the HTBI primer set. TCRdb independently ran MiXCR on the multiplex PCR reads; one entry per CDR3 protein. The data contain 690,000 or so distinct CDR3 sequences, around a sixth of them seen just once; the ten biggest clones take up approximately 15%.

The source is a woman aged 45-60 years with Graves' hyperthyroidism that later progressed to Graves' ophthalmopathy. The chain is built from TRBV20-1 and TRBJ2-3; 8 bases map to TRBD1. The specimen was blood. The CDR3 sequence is CSALTGGGTDTQYF. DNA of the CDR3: TGCAGTGCCCTCACAGGGGGAGGCACAGATACGCAGTATTTT.